This T cell receptor beta chain was obtained from a study of blood T cell repertoires in COVID-19. The overall study: The analysed material was cDNA or gDNA that came from T cells, B-cell-depleted T cells, or PBMCs.

Trimming shortened V by 6 bases and J by 6 bases, and 6 bases separated the two germline ends. The CDR3 has 12 residues. In germline, CDR1 is MNHEY, CDR2 SVGAGI. Authors' analysis steps: Quantification of nucleated cells was approximated via reference gene primer amplification. Generated by immunoSEQ multiplex PCR, the TCRdb table keeps only in-frame clones and is missing some. Clone size and V and J calls were adopted from that table, with D and trimming inferred from the DNA. The table records under 25,000 clones, over 75% of them present only once. The chain uses TRBV6-5 and TRBJ1-6, with TRBD1 as a possible D gene (5 bases). This TCR came from a woman aged 80 or older with acute or convalescent COVID-19. Sequencing was performed on peripheral blood. The CDR3 loop reads CASRDINSPLHF. The CDR3 nucleotides read TGTGCCAGCAGGGACATTAATTCACCCCTCCACTTT.